A selection of T cell receptor beta chains follows, all from one sample in a study of blood T cell repertoires in COVID-19. The method was immunoSEQ multiplex PCR; TCRdb's version includes in-frame clones alone and lacks a portion of them. Here the sample spans about 240,000 clones, roughly 79% being singletons. The sequenced sample consisted of peripheral blood. The receptors were gathered from a woman of 80 years or more with COVID-19, enrolled during active disease. CDR3s include the opening cysteine and the closing phenylalanine or tryptophan. The D gene is left open where the match is weak. Clone size is not always given. Where it is, it says once, few, many or a class for expanded clones.

>few|TRBV5-6|-|TRBJ1-3|16
TGTGCCAGCAGCTTGGGACAGAAGAGCTCTGGAAACACCATATATTTT
CASSLGQKSSGNTIYF
>-|TRBV30|-|TRBJ1-1|13
TGTGCCTGGAGCCCTCCTTTGAACACTGAAGCTTTCTTT
CAWSPPLNTEAFF
>-|TRBV19|TRBD1|TRBJ1-6|16
TGTGCCAGTAGCTTTCAGCCGGGACAGGGGATTTCACCCCTCCACTTT
CASSFQPGQGISPLHF
>-|TRBV5-1|-|TRBJ2-2|15
TGCGCCAGCAGCTTGGTACCGGGAAACACCGGGGAGCTGTTTTTT
CASSLVPGNTGELFF
>-|TRBV19|-|TRBJ2-3|15
TGTGCCAGTAGTATACCCTGGGGCCTGTTTTCCACGCAGTATTTT
CASSIPWGLFSTQYF
>-|TRBV2|TRBD1|TRBJ1-4|13
TGTGCCAGCAGCCGGGACAGGGTAGGGGAACTGTTTTTT
CASSRDRVGELFF
>-|TRBV7-9|-|TRBJ2-7|13
TGTGCCAGCAGCTTCCAGGTATCCTACGAGCAGTACTTC
CASSFQVSYEQYF
>-|TRBV6-5|TRBD2|TRBJ2-7|14
TGTGCCAGCAGTCGGACTAGCGGGACCTACGAGCAGTACTTC
CASSRTSGTYEQYF
>many|TRBV6-4|-|TRBJ1-1|15
TGTGCCAGCAGTTCTAACCCCCTTGGTGGGGGGGATGTTTTCTTT
CASSSNPLGGGDVFF
>-|TRBV27|TRBD1|TRBJ1-6|16
TGTGCCAGCAGTCTTGGACAGGGCTTTTATAATTCACCCCTCCACTTT
CASSLGQGFYNSPLHF
>once|TRBV15|-|TRBJ1-2|13
TGTGCCACCAGCAGACGGGACTCCAGGGGCTACACCTTC
CATSRRDSRGYTF
>-|TRBV5-1|TRBD2|TRBJ2-7|15
TGCGCCAGCAGCTTGGCGACAAGGACTAGCGGGATTAAATACTTC
CASSLATRTSGIKYF
>-|TRBV18|TRBD1|TRBJ1-2|16
TGTGCCAGCTCCTCAAGACAGGGGCCCTCCTGGGATGGCTACACCTTC
CASSSRQGPSWDGYTF
>-|TRBV19|-|TRBJ1-5|17
TGTGCCAGTAGTCCGCCGGGACTAGACGTGCTCAATCAGCCCCAGCATTTT
CASSPPGLDVLNQPQHF
>few|TRBV7-8|-|TRBJ2-7|13
TGTGCCAGCAGCTTAGTCGCGGGACTCGACTACGTCTTC
CASSLVAGLDYVF
>-|TRBV5-4|-|TRBJ1-4|15
TGTGCCAGCAGCTTGACAGTCGCAACTAATGAAAAACTGTTTTTT
CASSLTVATNEKLFF
>-|TRBV2|TRBD2|TRBJ2-3|14
TGTGCCAGCAGTCTACTTCTAACTAGCGGACATCAGTATTTT
CASSLLLTSGHQYF
>few|TRBV5-1|-|TRBJ2-1|13
TGCGCCAGCAGCTTGAACGGAGGCAATGAGCAGTTCTTC
CASSLNGGNEQFF
>-|TRBV30|-|TRBJ2-7|13
TGTGCCTGGATGCCGGGGGGCCTTCAAGGGCAGTACTTC
CAWMPGGLQGQYF
>once|TRBV5-1|-|TRBJ2-7|14
TGCGCCAGCAGCTCAGGTACAGGGATCTACGAGCAGTACTTC
CASSSGTGIYEQYF
>-|TRBV7-3|TRBD2|TRBJ2-3|16
TGTGCCAGCAGCTCCGGAGCGGGAGGGCCCACAGATACGCAGTATTTT
CASSSGAGGPTDTQYF
>-|TRBV7-3|-|TRBJ1-3|15
TGTGCCAGCAGCGCCCGCCCAGGGGCTGGAAACACCATATATTTT
CASSARPGAGNTIYF